A selection of T cell receptor beta chains follows, all from one sample in a study of cytomegalovirus exposure and HLA in healthy donors. Produced via immunoSEQ multiplex PCR; TCRdb's table is partial and in-frame only. The sample contains over 200,000 clones, about 90% of which appear only once. The specimen sequenced was PBMCs. The receptors were sampled from a woman in her twenties or thirties in good health and CMV-seronegative. The CDR3 runs from the conserved cysteine through the conserved F or W. D genes are given only for firm matches. Expanded clones get a size class; other rows say once, few or many, or leave the size out.

len	abundance	d_gene	v_gene	j_gene	CDR3aa	CDR3nt
17	.	.	TRBV27	TRBJ2-3	CASRFKGSSRNTDTQYF	TGTGCCAGCAGGTTTAAGGGCTCTAGCCGGAACACAGATACGCAGTATTTT
13	.	.	TRBV5-6	TRBJ2-1	CASSQVGLNEQFF	TGTGCCAGCAGCCAGGTAGGGCTCAATGAGCAGTTCTTC
16	.	.	TRBV27	TRBJ2-5	CASSFTGRRQGETQYF	TGTGCCAGCAGTTTCACAGGGAGGAGGCAGGGAGAGACCCAGTACTTC
16	.	.	TRBV27	TRBJ1-1	CASSLIGAGRNTEAFF	TGTGCCAGCAGTTTAATTGGAGCAGGGAGGAACACTGAAGCTTTCTTT
13	.	.	TRBV16	TRBJ1-2	CASSQWGRYGYTF	TGTGCCAGCAGCCAATGGGGGAGGTATGGCTACACCTTC
15	.	.	TRBV7-2	TRBJ2-2	CASSHRTPNTGELFF	TGTGCCAGCAGCCACAGGACCCCGAACACCGGGGAGCTGTTTTTT
16	.	TRBD2	TRBV7-9	TRBJ2-2	CASSSLAGVGTGELFF	TGTGCCAGCAGCTCTCTAGCGGGAGTCGGGACCGGGGAGCTGTTTTTT
15	.	TRBD2	TRBV15	TRBJ2-7	CATSTRLAGGPEQYF	TGTGCCACCAGCACCCGACTAGCGGGAGGGCCTGAGCAGTACTTC
13	.	.	TRBV6-1	TRBJ1-2	CASSAGQFGGYTF	TGTGCCAGCAGCGCTGGACAGTTCGGAGGCTACACCTTC
16	once	TRBD1	TRBV4-2	TRBJ2-1	CASSQDWDSTYNEQFF	TGTGCCAGCAGCCAAGATTGGGACAGCACCTACAATGAGCAGTTCTTC
11	.	.	TRBV7-9	TRBJ2-7	CASSYLSEQYF	TGTGCCAGCAGCTACCTTAGCGAGCAGTACTTC
15	once	.	TRBV6-5	TRBJ2-2	CASRYGSLNTGELFF	TGTGCCAGCAGATACGGGAGCCTGAACACCGGGGAGCTGTTTTTT
15	.	.	TRBV28	TRBJ1-5	CASSPRQRSNQPQHF	TGTGCCAGCAGTCCGCGACAGCGTAGCAATCAGCCCCAGCATTTT
12	few	.	TRBV14	TRBJ1-2	CASRLTGYGYTF	TGTGCCAGCAGGCTGACAGGCTATGGCTACACCTTC
13	.	.	TRBV30	TRBJ2-1	CAWAAGSYNEQFF	TGTGCCTGGGCAGCGGGTTCCTACAATGAGCAGTTCTTC
16	.	.	TRBV5-4	TRBJ2-2	CASSRPGQELTGELFF	TGTGCCAGCAGCCGTCCCGGGCAGGAACTAACCGGGGAGCTGTTTTTT
15	.	TRBD1	TRBV14	TRBJ1-1	CASSHLQGASTEAFF	TGTGCCAGCAGCCACCTACAGGGGGCGAGTACTGAAGCTTTCTTT
17	.	TRBD1	TRBV4-3	TRBJ2-3	CASSQDPAGGSTDTQYF	TGCGCCAGCAGCCAAGATCCCGCAGGGGGTTCGACAGATACGCAGTATTTT
13	.	.	TRBV28	TRBJ2-7	CASSPRLVYEQYF	TGTGCCAGCAGTCCCCGACTAGTCTACGAGCAGTACTTC
14	.	TRBD1	TRBV27	TRBJ1-2	CASSLVGGGYGYTF	TGTGCCAGCAGTTTAGTAGGGGGCGGCTATGGCTACACCTTC
14	once	.	TRBV4-2	TRBJ2-1	CASSRGTGSNEQFF	TGTGCCAGCAGCCGAGGAACAGGGTCTAATGAGCAGTTCTTC
16	.	.	TRBV15	TRBJ2-3	CATSVQTSAGTDTQYF	TGTGCCACCAGCGTGCAAACTAGTGCCGGCACGGATACGCAGTATTTT
14	.	.	TRBV11-2	TRBJ2-3	CASWDLSSTDTQYF	TGTGCCAGCTGGGACTTATCTAGCACAGATACGCAGTATTTT
14	.	.	TRBV30	TRBJ2-3	CAWSVGIGADTQYF	TGTGCCTGGAGTGTTGGGATCGGGGCAGATACGCAGTATTTT
15	.	.	TRBV6-1	TRBJ1-5	CASSVGGPPDQPQHF	TGTGCCAGCAGTGTCGGGGGCCCACCCGATCAGCCCCAGCATTTT
15	few	TRBD2	TRBV9	TRBJ2-7	CASSVDLAGIYEQYF	TGTGCCAGCAGCGTAGATCTAGCGGGAATCTACGAGCAGTACTTC
13	.	TRBD1	TRBV4-3	TRBJ2-7	CASSQGTGAERYF	TGCGCCAGCAGCCAGGGGACAGGGGCCGAGAGGTACTTC
15	.	.	TRBV4-3	TRBJ1-4	CASSQGWTLGEKLFF	TGCGCCAGCAGCCAAGGATGGACGTTAGGTGAAAAACTGTTTTTT
16	.	TRBD2	TRBV19	TRBJ2-1	CASSMGREGPYNEQFF	TGTGCCAGTAGTATGGGGCGGGAGGGCCCCTACAATGAGCAGTTCTTC
16	.	.	TRBV27	TRBJ2-3	CASRQGLAPSTDTQYF	TGTGCCAGCAGACAAGGGCTAGCGCCCTCCACAGATACGCAGTATTTT
18	.	TRBD2	TRBV5-1	TRBJ2-3	CASSLANGLGSKADTQYF	TGCGCCAGCAGCTTGGCAAACGGACTAGGATCGAAAGCAGATACGCAGTATTTT
12	.	.	TRBV19	TRBJ2-7	CASTSSSYEQYF	TGTGCCAGTACATCCTCCAGCTACGAGCAGTACTTC